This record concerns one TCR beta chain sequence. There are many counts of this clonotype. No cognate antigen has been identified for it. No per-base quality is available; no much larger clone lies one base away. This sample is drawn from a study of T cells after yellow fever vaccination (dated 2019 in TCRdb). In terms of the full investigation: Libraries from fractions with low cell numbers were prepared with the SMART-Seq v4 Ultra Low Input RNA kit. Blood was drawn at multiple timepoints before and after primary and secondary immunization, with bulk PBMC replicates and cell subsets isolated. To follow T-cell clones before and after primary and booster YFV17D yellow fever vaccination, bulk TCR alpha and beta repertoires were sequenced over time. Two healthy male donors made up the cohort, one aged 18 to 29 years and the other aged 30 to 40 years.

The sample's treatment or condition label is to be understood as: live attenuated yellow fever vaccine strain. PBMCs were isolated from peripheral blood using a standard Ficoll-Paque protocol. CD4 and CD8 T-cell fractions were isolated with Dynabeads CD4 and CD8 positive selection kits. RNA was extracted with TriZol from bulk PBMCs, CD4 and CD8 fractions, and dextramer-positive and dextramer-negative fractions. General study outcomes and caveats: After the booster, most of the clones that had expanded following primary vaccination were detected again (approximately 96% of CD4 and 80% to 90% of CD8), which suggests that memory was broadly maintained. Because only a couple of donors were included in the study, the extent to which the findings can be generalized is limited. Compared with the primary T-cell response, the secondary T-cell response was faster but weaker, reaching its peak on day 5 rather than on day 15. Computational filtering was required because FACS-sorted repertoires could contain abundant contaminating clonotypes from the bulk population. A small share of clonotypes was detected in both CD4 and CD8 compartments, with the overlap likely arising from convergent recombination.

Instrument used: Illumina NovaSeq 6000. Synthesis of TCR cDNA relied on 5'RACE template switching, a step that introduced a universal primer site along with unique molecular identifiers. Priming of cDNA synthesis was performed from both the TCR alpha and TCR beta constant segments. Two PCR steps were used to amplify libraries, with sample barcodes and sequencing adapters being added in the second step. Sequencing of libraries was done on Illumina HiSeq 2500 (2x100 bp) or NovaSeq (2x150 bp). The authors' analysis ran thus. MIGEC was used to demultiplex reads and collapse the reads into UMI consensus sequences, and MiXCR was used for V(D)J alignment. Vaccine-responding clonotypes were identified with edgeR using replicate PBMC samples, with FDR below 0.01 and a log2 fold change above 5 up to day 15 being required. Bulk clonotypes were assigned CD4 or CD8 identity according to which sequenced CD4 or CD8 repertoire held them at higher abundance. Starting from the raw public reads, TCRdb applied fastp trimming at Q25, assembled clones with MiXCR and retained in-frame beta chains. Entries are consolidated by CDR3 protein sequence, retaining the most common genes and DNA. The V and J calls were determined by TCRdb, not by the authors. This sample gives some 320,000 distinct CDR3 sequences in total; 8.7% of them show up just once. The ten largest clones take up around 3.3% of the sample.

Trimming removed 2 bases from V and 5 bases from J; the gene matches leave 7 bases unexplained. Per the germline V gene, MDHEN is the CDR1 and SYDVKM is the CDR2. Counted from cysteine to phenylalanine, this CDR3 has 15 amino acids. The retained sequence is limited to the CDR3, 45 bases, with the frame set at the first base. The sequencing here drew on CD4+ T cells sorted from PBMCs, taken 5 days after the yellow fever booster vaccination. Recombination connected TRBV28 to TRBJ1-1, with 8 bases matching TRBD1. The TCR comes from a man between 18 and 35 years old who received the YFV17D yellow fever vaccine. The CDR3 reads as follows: CASSLIEQGGTEAFF. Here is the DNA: TGTGCCAGCAGTTTAATCGAACAGGGGGGGACTGAAGCTTTCTTT.